This TCR beta chain emerged from a study of CD8 T cells in Susac syndrome. Trimming cost V 0 bases and J 6 bases, with 9 bases left between them. CDR1 and CDR2 (germline): MNHEY, SMNVEV (reference sequence). The CDR3 length is 13 residues. RNA amounts of about 0.5 to 1 ug underwent reverse transcription with random hexamers. Coverage of TCR beta CDR3 amplification by immunoSEQ multiplex PCR extended to 54 Vbeta and 13 Jbeta. TCRdb redid the calling of the immunoSEQ multiplex PCR reads with MiXCR, one entry per CDR3 protein. This repertoire shows 150,000 to 180,000 distinct CDR3 sequences, approximately 94% found once; its top ten account for 0.2% to 0.25%.

Sequencing was done on a sample of CD8+ T cells from PBMCs. The J gene is TRBJ2-7, the V gene TRBV27; D unresolved. The TCR was taken from a human donor with multiple sclerosis. DNA for the CDR3: TGTGCCAGCAGTTTATCGAAAGTGGGCGAGCAGTACTTC. It codes for CASSLSKVGEQYF.